Listed below are T cell receptor beta chains from one sample, sequenced in a study of shared clonotypes between healthy human individuals. TCRdb keeps only in-frame clones here, not all; method: immunoSEQ multiplex PCR. The data contain roughly 2 million clones, roughly 95% of them singletons. Sequenced: naive CD4+ T cells sorted from blood. The receptors shown here come from a young man in good health. The CDR3 runs from the conserved cysteine through the conserved F or W. Fields, in order: J gene, D gene, clone size, V gene, CDR3 DNA, CDR3 protein. D genes are given only for firm matches. Some rows mark clone size as missing; the rest say once, few, many or name a class of expanded clone.

TRBJ1-6 | NA | NA | TRBV6-4 | TGTGCCAGCAGTCAGACCGGCGATTCACCCCTCCACTTT | CASSQTGDSPLHF
TRBJ2-6 | NA | once | TRBV5-1 | TGCGCCAGCAGTTACGACAGGTCGGGGGCCAACGTCCTGACTTTC | CASSYDRSGANVLTF
TRBJ1-5 | NA | once | TRBV30 | TGTGCCTGGAACAAGGGCACTTATAGCAATCAGCCCCAGCATTTT | CAWNKGTYSNQPQHF
TRBJ2-7 | NA | NA | TRBV6-5 | TGTGCCAGCAGCCCAGGGAATGGCTACGAGCAGTACTTC | CASSPGNGYEQYF
TRBJ2-4 | NA | NA | TRBV19 | TGTGCCAGTAGTAGCCCCCAGGGAAGTGGGCGAAACATTCAGTACTTC | CASSSPQGSGRNIQYF
TRBJ2-7 | NA | NA | TRBV25-1 | TGTGCCACCTGGGGGAACGAGCAGTACTTC | CATWGNEQYF
TRBJ2-7 | TRBD1 | once | TRBV28 | TGTGCCAGCAGTTTATTTGGGACAGGGACCTACGAGCAGTACTTC | CASSLFGTGTYEQYF
TRBJ2-3 | NA | NA | TRBV29-1 | TGCAGCGTGGACCCCCCGCGGGGAAAAAGCCTCACAGATACGCAGTATTTT | CSVDPPRGKSLTDTQYF
TRBJ2-7 | TRBD1 | NA | TRBV10-1 | TGCGCCAGCGGGGACAGGGACGAGCAGTACTTC | CASGDRDEQYF
TRBJ2-2 | NA | NA | TRBV7-2 | TGTGCCAGCAGCTTAGGGAACACCGGGGAGCTGTTTTTT | CASSLGNTGELFF
TRBJ2-7 | NA | once | TRBV6-1 | TGTGCCAGCAGTGAAAGGGGAAGGTGGCTCGACGAGCAGTACTTC | CASSERGRWLDEQYF
TRBJ1-6 | NA | NA | TRBV30 | TGTGCCTGGAGTATGCAGGGTAATTCACCCCTCCACTTT | CAWSMQGNSPLHF
TRBJ2-2 | NA | NA | TRBV23-1 | TGCGCCAGCAGTCAAGGGGGGGAGCTGTTTTTT | CASSQGGELFF
TRBJ1-4 | NA | NA | TRBV30 | TGTGCCTGGACCCCGGGACCCAGGGATGAAAAACTGTTTTTT | CAWTPGPRDEKLFF
TRBJ2-1 | NA | NA | TRBV7-9 | TGTGCCAGCAGCCCTGGACCTGAGCAGTTCTTC | CASSPGPEQFF
TRBJ2-7 | TRBD1 | NA | TRBV6-1 | TGTGCCAGCAGAGTCCCGGGACAGGGTTCGGACGAGCAGTACTTC | CASRVPGQGSDEQYF
TRBJ2-1 | NA | NA | TRBV9 | TGTGCCAGCAGCTCACAGGGATCCTACAATGAGCAGTTCTTC | CASSSQGSYNEQFF
TRBJ1-4 | TRBD1 | NA | TRBV7-9 | TGTGCCAGCAGCTCGACAGGGAGAGCAACTAATGAAAAACTGTTTTTT | CASSSTGRATNEKLFF
TRBJ1-3 | NA | NA | TRBV5-6 | TGTGCCAGCAGCTTGATCCCCTCGGCAGGCGGCTCTGGAAACACCATATATTTT | CASSLIPSAGGSGNTIYF
TRBJ2-7 | TRBD2 | NA | TRBV27 | TGTGCCAGCAGCGCAACGGGACTAGCGGGGGGTTTCTTCTACGAGCAGTACTTC | CASSATGLAGGFFYEQYF
TRBJ2-3 | TRBD1 | NA | TRBV5-1 | TGCGCCAGCAGCTTGGGGGACAGGGAATACACAGATACGCAGTATTTT | CASSLGDREYTDTQYF
TRBJ1-2 | NA | NA | TRBV5-4 | TGTGCCAGCAGCTTCGGGCCCGACAGGGGCTACACCTTC | CASSFGPDRGYTF
TRBJ2-7 | NA | NA | TRBV6-5 | TGTGCCAGCAGTTTGGGGCCGGGGAATAACGAGCAGTACTTC | CASSLGPGNNEQYF
TRBJ2-7 | NA | NA | TRBV7-9 | TGTGCCAGCAGCTCCCGGGCCTCAAGCTCCTACGAGCAGTACTTC | CASSSRASSSYEQYF
TRBJ1-2 | TRBD1 | NA | TRBV30 | TGTGCCTGGAGTCGTGGACAGGGCGGCTATGGCTACACCTTC | CAWSRGQGGYGYTF
TRBJ1-1 | NA | few | TRBV6-6 | TGTGCCAGCAGTTACGCCGTGAACACTGAAGCTTTCTTT | CASSYAVNTEAFF
TRBJ2-1 | TRBD2 | NA | TRBV10-3 | TGTGCCATCAAAATCGCCGGGACTAGCGGCCAGGTGGGACACTACAATGAGCAGTTCTTC | CAIKIAGTSGQVGHYNEQFF
TRBJ2-1 | NA | NA | TRBV29-1 | TGCAGCGTTGGCAGGACGGCGAATGAGCAGTTCTTC | CSVGRTANEQFF
TRBJ2-7 | TRBD1 | NA | TRBV27 | TGTGCCAGCAGGGGGGACAGGGCGAACTCCTACGAGCAGTACTTC | CASRGDRANSYEQYF
TRBJ1-2 | NA | NA | TRBV7-8 | TGTGCCAGCAGCAGGGAGGCCGGTGGGGGCTATGGCTACACCTTC | CASSREAGGGYGYTF
TRBJ1-2 | TRBD1 | NA | TRBV7-6 | TGTGCCAGCAGCTTAGCAAACAGGGGGTATGGCTACACCTTC | CASSLANRGYGYTF
TRBJ2-5 | TRBD1 | NA | TRBV6-6 | TGTGCCAGCAGTTCCTCTTGGACAGGGGCAGAGACCCAGTACTTC | CASSSSWTGAETQYF
TRBJ1-5 | NA | once | TRBV4-1 | TGCGCCAGCAGCCAAGAATTAGGTCAGCCCCAGCATTTT | CASSQELGQPQHF
TRBJ2-1 | NA | NA | TRBV4-3 | TGCGCCAGCAGCCAAGATATAGGGGCCTACAATGAGCAGTTCTTC | CASSQDIGAYNEQFF
TRBJ2-7 | NA | NA | TRBV10-1 | TGCGCCAATTCCGGTTCCACCTACGAGCAGTACTTC | CANSGSTYEQYF
TRBJ1-2 | NA | NA | TRBV15 | TGTGCCACCAGCAGAGTTGGCAGCCTCTATGGCTACACCTTC | CATSRVGSLYGYTF
TRBJ1-5 | NA | NA | TRBV10-2 | TGCGCCAGCAGTCCAGTGGGCCAGCCCCAGCATTTT | CASSPVGQPQHF
TRBJ2-3 | TRBD2 | NA | TRBV11-2 | TGTGCCAGCAGCTTACTAGCGGGGCGGGGAGATACGCAGTATTTT | CASSLLAGRGDTQYF
TRBJ2-7 | TRBD2 | once | TRBV19 | TGTGCCAGTAGCAGACCCGGGACTAGTTCCTACGAGCAGTACTTC | CASSRPGTSSYEQYF
TRBJ1-5 | NA | NA | TRBV19 | TGTGCCAGTAGTATTACCGGTATCGGGCCCCAGCATTTT | CASSITGIGPQHF
TRBJ1-1 | TRBD1 | NA | TRBV5-5 | TGTGCCAGCAGCACAGAACAGGGGGCGGAAGGAGGTCAAGCTTTCTTT | CASSTEQGAEGGQAFF
TRBJ1-1 | TRBD1 | NA | TRBV28 | TGTGCCAGCATTGGACAGGGGGGGACTGAAGCTTTCTTT | CASIGQGGTEAFF
TRBJ1-2 | TRBD1 | NA | TRBV28 | TGTGCCAGCAGTTTCCAAGCCACAGGGGGCAATGGCTACACCTTC | CASSFQATGGNGYTF
TRBJ2-7 | TRBD1 | few | TRBV7-2 | TGCGCCAGCGGCTTCCGACAGGGTGCCTACGAGCAGTACTTC | CASGFRQGAYEQYF
TRBJ2-2 | NA | once | TRBV4-1 | TGCGCCAGCAGCCCTTTAAAAGGGGCCGGCACCGGGGAGCTGTTTTTT | CASSPLKGAGTGELFF
TRBJ2-3 | NA | NA | TRBV11-2 | TGTGCCAGCAGCTTAGATCTAGTGGGGCCGAGCACAGATACGCAGTATTTT | CASSLDLVGPSTDTQYF
TRBJ2-7 | NA | NA | TRBV19 | TGTGCCAGTAGTGTCACAGGGTATTCAGAAGAGCAGTACTTC | CASSVTGYSEEQYF
TRBJ1-6 | NA | once | TRBV27 | TGTGCCAGCAGTTTAGAGGGTAATTCACCCCTCCACTTT | CASSLEGNSPLHF
TRBJ2-7 | TRBD2 | NA | TRBV6-5 | TGTGCCAGCAGTCGGACTAGCGGGGCCTACGAGCAGTACTTC | CASSRTSGAYEQYF
TRBJ2-1 | NA | NA | TRBV10-3 | TGTGCCATCAGTGGTGGGGAACTACGGGCCAATGAGCAGTTCTTC | CAISGGELRANEQFF
TRBJ2-5 | NA | NA | TRBV7-6 | TGTGCCAGCAGCTTAACGGGCCTCACGGGGGAGACCCAGTACTTC | CASSLTGLTGETQYF
TRBJ1-1 | TRBD1 | NA | TRBV28 | TGTGCCAGCAGCCAGACAGGGGGTAAGGCTGAAGCTTTCTTT | CASSQTGGKAEAFF
TRBJ1-1 | NA | NA | TRBV5-1 | TGCGCCAGCAGCTTGGCCCAGGCCCTCGGGGCTAACACTGAAGCTTTCTTT | CASSLAQALGANTEAFF
TRBJ2-7 | NA | once | TRBV30 | TGTGCCTGGAGTAACAGGGATTACGAGCAGTACTTC | CAWSNRDYEQYF